What follows describes a single T cell receptor beta chain. Profiling relied on immunoSEQ multiplex PCR, and the TCRdb table lists in-frame clones only, not all of them. The sample shows fewer than 350,000 clones, 70% to 90% of them seen only once. The CDR3 has 19 residues. The J segment lost 0 bases and the V segment lost 3 bases, leaving 13 bases of the junction unmatched. Germline CDR1 reads LNHDA; CDR2 reads SQIVND (reference sequence). The data derive from a study of blood T cell repertoires in COVID-19. The J gene is TRBJ2-3, the V gene TRBV19, with TRBD2 matching over 9 bases. The sequenced material came from peripheral blood. The clonotype comes from a woman aged 50 to 65 with active or convalescent COVID-19. This CDR3 reads CASSMASGMGITSTDTQYF. CDR3 nucleotides: TGTGCCAGTAGTATGGCTAGCGGGATGGGGATCACTAGCACAGATACGCAGTATTTT.